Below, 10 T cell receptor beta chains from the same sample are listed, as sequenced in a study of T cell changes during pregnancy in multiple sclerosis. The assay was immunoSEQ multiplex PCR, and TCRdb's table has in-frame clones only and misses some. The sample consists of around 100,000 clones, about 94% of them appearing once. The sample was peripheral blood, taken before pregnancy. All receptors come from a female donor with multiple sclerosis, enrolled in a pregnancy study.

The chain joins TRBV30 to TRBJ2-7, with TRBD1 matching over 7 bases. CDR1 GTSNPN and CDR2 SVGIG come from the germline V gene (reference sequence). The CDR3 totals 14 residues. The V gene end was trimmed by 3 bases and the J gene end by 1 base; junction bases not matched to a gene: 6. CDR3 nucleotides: TGTGCCTGGAGCCACCCGGGACAGTCCTACGAGCAGTACTTC. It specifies CAWSHPGQSYEQYF.

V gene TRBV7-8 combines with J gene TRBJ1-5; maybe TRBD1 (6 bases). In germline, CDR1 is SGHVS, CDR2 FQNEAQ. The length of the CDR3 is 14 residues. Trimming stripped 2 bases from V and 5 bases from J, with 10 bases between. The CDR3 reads CASSLLDSYQPQHF. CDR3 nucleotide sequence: TGTGCCAGCAGCTTATTGGACAGTTATCAGCCCCAGCATTTT.

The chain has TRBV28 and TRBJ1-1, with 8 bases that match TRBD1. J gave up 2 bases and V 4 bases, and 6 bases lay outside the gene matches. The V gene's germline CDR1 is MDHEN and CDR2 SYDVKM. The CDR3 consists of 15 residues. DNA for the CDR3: TGTGCCAGCAGTTCCCGGACAGGGCTTAACACTGAAGCTTTCTTT. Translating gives CASSSRTGLNTEAFF.

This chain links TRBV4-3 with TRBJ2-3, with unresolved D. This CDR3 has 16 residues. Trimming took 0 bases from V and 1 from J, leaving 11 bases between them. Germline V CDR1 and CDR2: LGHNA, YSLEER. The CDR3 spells CASSQEWWARTDTQYF. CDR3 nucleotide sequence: TGCGCCAGCAGCCAAGAATGGTGGGCCCGCACAGATACGCAGTATTTT.

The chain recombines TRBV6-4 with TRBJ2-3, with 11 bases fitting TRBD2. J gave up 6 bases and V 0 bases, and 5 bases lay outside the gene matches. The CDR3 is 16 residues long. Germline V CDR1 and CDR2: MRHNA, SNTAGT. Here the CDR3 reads CASSDSTSGMADTQYF. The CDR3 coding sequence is TGTGCCAGCAGTGACTCGACTAGCGGGATGGCGGATACGCAGTATTTT.

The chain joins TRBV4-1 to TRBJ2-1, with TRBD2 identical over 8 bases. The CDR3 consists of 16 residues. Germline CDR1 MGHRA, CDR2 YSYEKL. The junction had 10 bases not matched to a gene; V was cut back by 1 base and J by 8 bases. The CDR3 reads CASSQAGGGTYHEQFF. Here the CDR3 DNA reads TGCGCCAGCAGCCAAGCCGGCGGGGGGACTTACCATGAGCAGTTCTTC.

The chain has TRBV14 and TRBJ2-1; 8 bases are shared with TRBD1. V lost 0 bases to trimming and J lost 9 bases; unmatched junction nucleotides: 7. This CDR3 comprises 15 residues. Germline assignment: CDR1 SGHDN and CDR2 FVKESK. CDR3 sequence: CASSQDPGGFGEQFF. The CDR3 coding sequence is TGTGCCAGCAGCCAAGATCCAGGGGGCTTCGGTGAGCAGTTCTTC.

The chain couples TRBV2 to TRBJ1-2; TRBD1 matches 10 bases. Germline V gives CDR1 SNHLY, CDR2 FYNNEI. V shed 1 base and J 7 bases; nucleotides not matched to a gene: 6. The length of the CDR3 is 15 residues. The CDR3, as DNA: TGTGCCAGCAGTGAAGAGCTATGGACAGGGGGTGGCTACACCTTC. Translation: CASSEELWTGGGYTF.

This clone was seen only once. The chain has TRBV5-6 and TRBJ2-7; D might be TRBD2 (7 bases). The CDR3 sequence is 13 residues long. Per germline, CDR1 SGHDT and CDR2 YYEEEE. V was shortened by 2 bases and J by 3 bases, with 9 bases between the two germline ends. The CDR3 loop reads CASSFGGRYEQYF. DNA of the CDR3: TGTGCCAGCAGCTTCGGGGGGCGCTACGAGCAGTACTTC.

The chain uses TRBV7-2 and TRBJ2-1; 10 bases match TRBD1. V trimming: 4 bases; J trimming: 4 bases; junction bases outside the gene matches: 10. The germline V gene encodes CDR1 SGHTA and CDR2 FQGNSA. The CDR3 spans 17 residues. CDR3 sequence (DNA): TGTGCCAGCAGCTCCAAGGTGGGACAGGGGCTATACAATGAGCAGTTCTTC. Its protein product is CASSSKVGQGLYNEQFF.